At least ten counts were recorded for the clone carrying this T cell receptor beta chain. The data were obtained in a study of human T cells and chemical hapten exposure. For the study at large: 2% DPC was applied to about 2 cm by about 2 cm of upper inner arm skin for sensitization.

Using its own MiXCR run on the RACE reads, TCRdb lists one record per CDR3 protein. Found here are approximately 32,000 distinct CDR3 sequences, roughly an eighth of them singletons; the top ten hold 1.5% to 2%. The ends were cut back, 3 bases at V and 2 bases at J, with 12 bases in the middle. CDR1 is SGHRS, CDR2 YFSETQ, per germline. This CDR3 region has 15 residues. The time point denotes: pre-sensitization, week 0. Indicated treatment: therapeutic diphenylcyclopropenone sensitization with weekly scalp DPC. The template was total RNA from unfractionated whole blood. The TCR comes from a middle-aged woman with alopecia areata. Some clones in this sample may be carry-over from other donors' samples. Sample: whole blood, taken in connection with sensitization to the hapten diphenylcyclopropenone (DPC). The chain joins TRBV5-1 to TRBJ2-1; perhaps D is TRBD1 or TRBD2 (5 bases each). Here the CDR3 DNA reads TGCGCCAGCAGCTCAACCGGGACCACCTACAATGAGCAGTTCTTC. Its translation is CASSSTGTTYNEQFF.